Shown below are 27 T cell receptor beta chains from a single sample sequenced in a study of blood T cells in healthy people across ages. With a J-beta primer mix and a sample-barcoded 5' primer, a second PCR ran about 7 to 11 cycles. TCRdb ran MiXCR on the 5' RACE reads and lists one entry per CDR3 protein. Of over 1,500,000 distinct CDR3 sequences listed, about 49% are singletons. Sequencing used blood. All receptors come from a woman in her thirties or forties in good health.

V and J are TRBV6-2 or TRBV6-3 and TRBJ2-7; 7 bases agree with TRBD2. This CDR3 has 15 residues. V lost 2 bases, J lost 0 bases, and 4 bases stayed unmatched. Germline V gene lookup returns CDR1 MNHEY and CDR2 SVGEGT. CDR3 sequence reads: CASSYGRVPSYEQYF. The CDR3 DNA is TGTGCCAGCAGTTACGGGAGGGTACCCTCCTACGAGCAGTACTTC.

The CDR3 DNA reads as TGTGCCAGCAGCTTCGAGGGTCTAACTACAGATACGCAGTATTTT. It is translated as CASSFEGLTTDTQYF. This rearrangement joins TRBV7-2 to TRBJ2-3; possibly TRBD2 for D (5 bases). CDR3 length: 15 amino acids. V lost 3 bases to trimming and J lost 3 bases, with 13 bases between them. Germline values: CDR1 SGHTA, CDR2 FQGNSA.

This chain uses TRBV24-1 with TRBJ2-1; 12 bases align to TRBD2. With 4 bases clipped from V and 4 bases from J, the junction kept 4 bases outside the gene matches. Germline values: CDR1 KGHDR, CDR2 SFDVKD. The CDR3 covers 16 residues. The CDR3: CATSEPSGGAYNEQFF. CDR3 sequence (DNA): TGTGCCACCAGTGAACCTAGCGGGGGGGCTTACAATGAGCAGTTCTTC.

This clonotype was detected many times. This chain links TRBV12-3 or TRBV12-4 with TRBJ2-7; D is perhaps TRBD1 (5 bases). CDR3 length: 12 residues. Trimming stripped 5 bases from V and 3 bases from J, with 8 bases between. The DNA of the CDR3 is TGTGCCAGCAGTCAGGGCAGCTACGAGCAGTACTTC. Its protein is CASSQGSYEQYF.

The rearrangement uses TRBV28 and TRBJ2-7, with 16 bases aligning to TRBD2. Trimming took 3 bases from V and 7 from J; bases not matched to a gene: 24. Germline CDR1 MDHEN, CDR2 SYDVKM. The CDR3 contains 22 residues. The CDR3 reads CASSLGSSPVGLAGGPYWEQYF. The CDR3 DNA reads TGTGCCAGCAGTTTGGGTTCTTCTCCGGTGGGACTAGCGGGAGGGCCTTATTGGGAGCAGTACTTC.

CDR3 coding DNA: TGTGCCAGCAGACCCGTCGGACAGGGGAAGTGGAGCTACACCTTC. This codes for CASRPVGQGKWSYTF. The chain couples TRBV6-2 or TRBV6-3 to TRBJ1-2; TRBD1 agrees at 9 bases. V gave up 6 bases and J gave up 9 bases; unmatched junction bases: 14. Looked up from germline, CDR1 is MNHEY and CDR2 is SVGEGT. The CDR3 extends over 15 amino acids.

This chain uses TRBV4-1 with TRBJ2-1; a possible D gene is TRBD2 (6 bases). Germline loops: CDR1 MGHRA, CDR2 YSYEKL. This CDR3 has 15 residues. V was shortened by 0 bases and J by 13 bases, with 19 bases between the two germline ends. The CDR3 DNA follows: TGCGCCAGCAGCCAAGATGAGGACTACTGGAAGACCCAGTTCTTC. This translates into CASSQDEDYWKTQFF.

V usage is TRBV20-1 and J usage is TRBJ2-6; no reliable D call. V dropped 1 base and J dropped 1 base, with 11 bases sitting between them. The CDR3 consists of 16 residues. Germline assignment: CDR1 DFQATT and CDR2 SNEGSKA (reference sequence). The CDR3: CSARARAKSGANVLTF. DNA for the CDR3: TGCAGTGCTAGAGCCCGGGCCAAGTCTGGGGCCAACGTCCTGACTTTC.

The CDR3 region is CASSQPFVDTQYF. In DNA, the CDR3 is TGTGCCAGCAGCCAACCCTTCGTAGATACGCAGTATTTT. The chain recombines TRBV3-1 with TRBJ2-3; D gene unclear. Germline V lookup: CDR1 LGHDT, CDR2 YNNKEL (reference sequence). Trimming left V 2 bases short and J 5 bases short, with 8 bases between. The CDR3 is 13 amino acids.

CDR3 sequence reads: CSAPQPLAGVKTQYF. The CDR3 nucleotides read TGCAGTGCTCCTCAACCCCTAGCGGGGGTAAAGACCCAGTACTTC. This sequence joins TRBV20-1 and TRBJ2-5; 10 nucleotides agree with TRBD2. Germline trimming cut 5 bases from V and 6 bases from J; bases unmatched to any gene: 12. The CDR3 is 15 amino acids. Germline V lookup: CDR1 DFQATT, CDR2 SNEGSKA (reference sequence).

This chain links TRBV20-1 with TRBJ2-7; D possibly corresponds to TRBD2 (6 bases). The CDR3 is 13 residues long. Germline V lookup: CDR1 DFQATT, CDR2 SNEGSKA (reference sequence). The ends were cut back, 6 bases at V and 4 bases at J, with 16 bases in the middle. The CDR3 protein is CSALTRDSYEQYF. Written as DNA, the CDR3 is TGCAGTGCCCTAACCCGGGACTCTTACGAGCAGTACTTC.

The gene calls are TRBV14 and TRBJ1-2; D gene uncertain. V was pared by 4 bases and J by 4 bases, with 10 bases between. This CDR3 has 13 residues. Per germline, CDR1 SGHDN and CDR2 FVKESK. The CDR3 DNA is TGTGCCAGCAGCCCGGGATCCTTCTATGGCTACACCTTC. Translation: CASSPGSFYGYTF.

The V gene is TRBV24-1, the J gene TRBJ2-3; unclear D gene. Germline V gene data show CDR1 as KGHDR and CDR2 as SFDVKD. V shed 0 bases and J shed 3 bases, with 6 bases lying between them. The CDR3 sequence is 14 residues long. This CDR3 is CATSDLPETDTQYF. The CDR3 region has the DNA TGTGCCACCAGTGATTTGCCAGAAACAGATACGCAGTATTTT.

This clonotype was recorded many times. The V gene is TRBV12-3 or TRBV12-4, the J gene TRBJ2-7, with TRBD1 identical over 9 bases. This CDR3 comprises 15 residues. Trimming removed 5 bases from V and 2 bases from J; junction bases left unmatched: 7. CDR3 sequence: CASSRSGTGTYEQYF. In DNA, the CDR3 is TGTGCCAGCAGTCGATCCGGGACAGGGACCTACGAGCAGTACTTC.

This clonotype was counted a few times. The chain uses TRBV7-9 and TRBJ2-3; maybe TRBD2 (6 bases). The CDR3 loop spans 10 amino acids. Trimming took 8 bases from V and 6 from J, leaving 6 bases between them. Germline V gene lookup returns CDR1 SEHNR and CDR2 FQNEAQ (reference sequence). CDR3 coding DNA: TGTGCCAGCGCGGGGGATACGCAGTATTTT. Amino acid sequence: CASAGDTQYF.

The sample holds a few counts of this clonotype. The chain couples TRBV4-3 to TRBJ1-4; D remains ambiguous. V lost 0 bases and J lost 5, with 10 bases in between. This CDR3 is 15 amino acids long. Per the germline V gene, CDR1 is LGHNA and CDR2 is YSLEER. CDR3 nucleotide sequence: TGCGCCAGCAGCCAAGATAGCAGCCCAAATGAAAAACTGTTTTTT. It translates to CASSQDSSPNEKLFF.

The chain carries TRBV9 and TRBJ2-3; D is unclear. The CDR3 is made up of 15 amino acids. Trimming cost V 0 bases and J 2 bases, with 10 bases left between them. CDR1 is SGDLS, CDR2 YYNGEE, per germline. CDR3 region: CASSVATDHTDTQYF. CDR3 nucleotide sequence: TGTGCCAGCAGCGTAGCGACGGACCACACAGATACGCAGTATTTT.

This chain links TRBV24-1 with TRBJ2-3; the match to TRBD2 covers 8 bases. V was clipped by 5 bases and J by 6 bases; unmatched bases: 9. The CDR3 sequence is 15 residues long. Looked up from germline, CDR1 is KGHDR and CDR2 is SFDVKD. The CDR3 reads CATSAAGGSFDTQYF. CDR3 sequence (DNA): TGTGCCACCAGTGCGGCGGGGGGCTCTTTTGATACGCAGTATTTT.

The V and J genes are TRBV19 and TRBJ2-5; TRBD2 aligns across 10 bases. This CDR3 comprises 16 residues. The J segment lost 1 base and the V segment lost 4 bases, leaving 6 bases of the junction unmatched. Germline-derived CDR1 and CDR2 are LNHDA and SQIVND (reference sequence). CDR3: CASSTVAGGPQETQYF. The CDR3 nucleotides read TGTGCCAGTAGTACTGTAGCGGGGGGTCCCCAAGAGACCCAGTACTTC. Using reference TRBV19 and TRBJ2-5 for the parts outside the CDR3, the full variable domain is DGGITQSPKYLFRKEGQNVTLSCEQNLNHDAMYWYRQDPGQGLRLIYYSQIVNDFQKGDIAEGYSVSREKKESFPLTVTSAQKNPTAFYLCASSTVAGGPQETQYFGPGTRLLVL.

The gene calls are TRBV6-2 or TRBV6-3 and TRBJ2-1; the D is unclear. CDR3 size: 14 residues. Germline CDR1 MNHEY, CDR2 SVGEGT. V was pared by 2 bases and J by 4 bases, with 9 bases between. In nucleotides, the CDR3 is TGTGCCAGCAGTTACCGTTCAGGTTACAATGAGCAGTTCTTC. Amino acids: CASSYRSGYNEQFF.

This clonotype appeared a few times. The rearrangement uses TRBV7-2 and TRBJ2-1, with a possible D match to TRBD2 (7 bases). CDR3 length: 17 residues. V was pared by 1 base and J by 7 bases, with 20 bases between. Germline lookup yields CDR1 SGHTA and CDR2 FQGNSA. The CDR3 sequence is CASSLGGVAGAKNEQFF. CDR3 nucleotides: TGTGCCAGCAGCTTAGGGGGGGTGGCGGGGGCCAAGAATGAGCAGTTCTTC.

This clonotype appeared a few times. CDR3 DNA sequence: TGTGCCAGCACCTTAAAATACGCTATCTCCTACAATGAGCAGTTCTTC. Its translation is CASTLKYAISYNEQFF. The genes are TRBV6-2 or TRBV6-3 and TRBJ2-1, with unresolved D. The V end was cut by 7 bases, the J end by 0 bases, with 16 bases between. Germline lookup yields CDR1 MNHEY and CDR2 SVGEGT. The CDR3 contains 16 residues.

This clonotype has just a few counts. The rearrangement joins TRBV20-1 to TRBJ2-1, with TRBD1 identical over 7 bases. The V gene end was trimmed by 0 bases and the J gene end by 0 bases; junction bases not matched to a gene: 8. The V gene's germline CDR1 is DFQATT and CDR2 SNEGSKA (reference sequence). This CDR3 contains 17 residues. The chain's CDR3 is CSARETGRSGSYNEQFF. The CDR3 coding sequence is TGCAGTGCTAGAGAGACAGGGCGGTCGGGCTCCTACAATGAGCAGTTCTTC.

The chain recombines TRBV3-1 with TRBJ1-1; D remains unclear. The CDR3 is 15 residues long. The V and J ends lost 5 bases and 1 base respectively, with 14 bases between them. Germline V CDR1 and CDR2: LGHDT, YNNKEL (reference sequence). DNA of the CDR3: TGTGCCAGCAGCAACTGGGCCAGGACGAACACTGAAGCTTTCTTT. Translated, it gives CASSNWARTNTEAFF. Filled out from reference TRBV3-1 and TRBJ1-1, the complete variable domain reads DTAVSQTPKYLVTQMGNDKSIKCEQNLGHDTMYWYKQDSKKFLKIMFSYNNKELIINETVPNRFSPKSPDKAHLNLHINSLELGDSAVYFCASSNWARTNTEAFFGQGTRLTVV.

This clonotype occurred a few times. The chain has TRBV4-3 and TRBJ2-4, with D uncertain. Germline-derived CDR1 and CDR2 are LGHNA and YSLEER. The V and J ends lost 3 bases and 1 base respectively, with 16 bases between them. The CDR3 runs to 17 residues. CDR3 protein: CASSHDPHLGAKNIQYF. The CDR3 DNA sequence: TGCGCCAGCAGCCATGATCCTCATCTTGGGGCCAAAAACATTCAGTACTTC.

Only one count was recorded for this clonotype. V is TRBV20-1 and J is TRBJ1-5; TRBD1 might be the D (6 bases). Germline V lookup: CDR1 DFQATT, CDR2 SNEGSKA (reference sequence). The CDR3 length is 15 residues. Trimming removed 1 base from V and 7 bases from J, with 17 bases in between. The DNA of the CDR3 is TGCAGTGCTAGAGCGGGAACAGGGTTGGGACAGCCCCAGCATTTT. It is translated as CSARAGTGLGQPQHF.

This chain joins TRBV25-1 and TRBJ2-2; TRBD1 might be the D (6 bases). The CDR3 is 15 amino acids. V was clipped by 4 bases and J by 6 bases, with 15 bases between them. Germline V gene lookup returns CDR1 MGHDK and CDR2 SYGVNS. The CDR3 DNA reads as TGTGCCAGCAGTGGACAGGTGGTCTTTGCCGGGGAGCTGTTTTTT. This gives the protein CASSGQVVFAGELFF.